Given below is one TCR beta chain in context. Trimming left V 0 bases short and J 5 bases short, with 23 bases between. The CDR3 has 18 amino acids. Germline V gene sequence: CDR1 SGHRS, CDR2 YFSETQ. The record originates from a study of blood T cell repertoires in COVID-19. Study as a whole: Samples of COVID-19 (acute and convalescent) were obtained from the United States, Italy and Spain. In each case, the material was cDNA or gDNA derived from T cells, B-cell-depleted T cells, or PBMCs.

Original methodology: Estimation of nucleated cell counts was performed using reference gene primer amplification. Assay: immunoSEQ multiplex PCR; the TCRdb copy retains only in-frame clones and omits some. V and J calls and clone size are those listed in that table; D and trimming were worked out from the DNA. In the table there are about 280,000 clones, 70% to 90% of which are singletons. The V and J genes are TRBV5-1 and TRBJ1-2; no reliable D call. The TCR comes from a woman between 65 and 79 years old with acute or convalescent COVID-19. Sequenced: peripheral blood. In DNA, the CDR3 is TGCGCCAGCAGCTTGGGAGGGAGTCAACGCTATGCCGGGTATGGCTACACCTTC. Translating it yields CASSLGGSQRYAGYGYTF.